The next 32 T cell receptor beta chains were all read from a single sample in a study of a mutant IDH1 vaccine in newly diagnosed glioma. The time point was: week 47, end of study. One vaccine dose held 300 ug of mutant IDH1 20-mer peptide and came with topical imiquimod. No antigens are known for them. Repertoires were generated with immunoSEQ multiplex PCR, while TCRdb's copy carries only in-frame clones and drops some. There are fewer than 40,000 clones in the sample; 65% to 85% occur only once, and less than 30% lies in the top ten. The sequencing used PBMCs, collected from a glioma patient whose treatment included an IDH1 peptide vaccine. These receptors all stem from a man aged 30 to 39 with glioma.

The CDR3 reads CASSEGVGLGSPLHF. In DNA form, the CDR3 reads TGTGCCAGCAGTGAAGGGGTAGGGCTCGGTTCACCCCTCCACTTT. The genes are TRBV6-1 and TRBJ1-6; the D is unclear. The CDR3 is 15 amino acids. The germline V and J ends were trimmed by 1 base and 9 bases, with 13 bases remaining between them. The germline V gene has CDR1 MNHNS and CDR2 SASEGT.

The chain recombines TRBV19 with TRBJ2-1, with a weak D call TRBD1 (6 bases). The CDR3 covers 12 residues. The V and J ends lost 6 bases and 8 bases respectively, with 11 bases between them. Germline CDR1 reads LNHDA; CDR2 reads SQIVND (reference sequence). The CDR3 nucleotides read TGTGCCAGTAGACAGGGTGCCGATGAGCAGTTCTTC. This codes for CASRQGADEQFF.

The V gene is TRBV23-1, the J gene TRBJ2-7; D possibly corresponds to TRBD2 (5 bases). TRBV23-1 is marked as an open reading frame, function uncertain. V lost 7 bases to trimming and J lost 0 bases, with 22 bases between them. CDR3 size: 17 residues. CDR3 protein: CASNDLRETASSYEQYF. CDR3 nucleotides: TGCGCCAGCAATGACCTACGGGAAACCGCGAGCTCCTACGAGCAGTACTTC.

The chain uses TRBV4-1 and TRBJ1-2, with 7 nucleotides matching TRBD1. Trimming took 7 bases from V and 5 from J; bases not matched to a gene: 13. CDR1 is MGHRA, CDR2 YSYEKL, per germline. The CDR3 has 15 residues. CDR3 amino acids: CASTQVQTGHYGYTF. Written as DNA, the CDR3 is TGCGCCAGCACCCAGGTTCAGACAGGGCATTATGGCTACACCTTC.

The V call is TRBV2, the J call TRBJ2-3; no clear D. Germline V gene lookup returns CDR1 SNHLY and CDR2 FYNNEI. V was cut by 2 bases and J by 0 bases, with 3 bases left in between. The CDR3 has 13 amino acids. The DNA for the CDR3 is TGTGCCAGCAGTGAAAGGAGCACAGATACGCAGTATTTT. Residues: CASSERSTDTQYF.

The rearrangement joins TRBV7-8 to TRBJ1-1; D not resolved. The CDR3 spans 15 residues. Trimming took off 1 base at V and 0 bases at J, with 9 bases between the two ends. Germline loops: CDR1 SGHVS, CDR2 FQNEAQ. The CDR3 region is CASSLERRVNTEAFF. Written as DNA, the CDR3 is TGTGCCAGCAGCTTAGAGCGGAGGGTGAACACTGAAGCTTTCTTT. Drawing the rest from reference TRBV7-8 and TRBJ1-1, the complete variable domain is GAGVSQSPRYKVAKRGQDVALRCDPISGHVSLFWYQQALGQGPEFLTYFQNEAQLDKSGLPSDRFFAERPEGSVSTLKIQRTQQEDSAVYLCASSLERRVNTEAFFGQGTRLTVV.

The V and J genes are TRBV9 and TRBJ1-1; possible D gene TRBD1, 6 bases. The CDR3 contains 16 residues. Germline-derived CDR1 and CDR2 are SGDLS and YYNGEE. V lost 1 base, J lost 3 bases, and 16 bases lay in between. The CDR3 bases are TGTGCCAGCAGCGTAAAGGGGGTGGGGTTGGACACTGAAGCTTTCTTT. Its protein is CASSVKGVGLDTEAFF.

This clone has a single count. J is TRBJ2-7 and V is TRBV30, with TRBD2 identical over 8 bases. Trimming at V came to 0 bases and at J to 5 bases, leaving 12 bases not matched to a gene. This CDR3 comprises 16 residues. Germline V gene data show CDR1 as GTSNPN and CDR2 as SVGIG (reference sequence). Written as DNA, the CDR3 is TGTGCCTGGAGTGTACGGGTCGGGAGGGCCTTCAACGAGCAGTACTTC. Translated: CAWSVRVGRAFNEQYF.

The chain has TRBV28 and TRBJ1-1; D is ambiguous. The CDR3 has 11 residues. Germline CDR1 MDHEN, CDR2 SYDVKM. V was cut by 3 bases and J by 6 bases, with 5 bases left in between. The CDR3 DNA reads as TGTGCCAGCAGTTTCCCGGCTGAAGCTTTCTTT. This encodes CASSFPAEAFF.

The V gene is TRBV19, the J gene TRBJ1-6; 8 bases map to TRBD1. The V gene end was trimmed by 2 bases and the J gene end by 7 bases; junction bases not matched to a gene: 16. Germline V gives CDR1 LNHDA, CDR2 SQIVND (reference sequence). There are 19 residues in the CDR3. CDR3 amino acids: CASSIYDTTPGQENSPLHF. The CDR3 coding sequence is TGTGCCAGTAGTATATATGACACGACACCGGGACAGGAGAATTCACCCCTCCACTTT. Full variable domain (missing parts from reference TRBV19 and TRBJ1-6): DGGITQSPKYLFRKEGQNVTLSCEQNLNHDAMYWYRQDPGQGLRLIYYSQIVNDFQKGDIAEGYSVSREKKESFPLTVTSAQKNPTAFYLCASSIYDTTPGQENSPLHFGNGTRLTVT.

The chain is built from TRBV13 and TRBJ2-3, with 11 positions matching TRBD1. CDR1 is PRHDT and CDR2 is FYEKMQ in the germline V gene (reference sequence). The CDR3 is 15 residues long. V dropped 3 bases and J dropped 7; count of bases not matched to a gene: 6. CDR3 bases: TGTGCCAGCAGCTTGGACAGGGGGCGCATCAATACGCAGTATTTT. This sequence encodes CASSLDRGRINTQYF.

This chain joins TRBV5-1 and TRBJ1-2; TRBD1 aligns across 9 bases. The CDR3 length is 16 residues. The germline CDR1 and CDR2 sequences are SGHRS and YFSETQ. V lost 4 bases, J lost 4 bases, and 11 bases stayed unmatched. The CDR3 DNA is TGCGCCAGCAGCCCCGGGACAGGGCTAACCATCTATGGCTACACCTTC. As protein: CASSPGTGLTIYGYTF.

V usage is TRBV6-1 and J usage is TRBJ2-2; D might be TRBD1 (5 bases). The germline V and J ends were trimmed by 4 bases and 2 bases, with 11 bases remaining between them. Germline V gene data show CDR1 as MNHNS and CDR2 as SASEGT. This CDR3 is 15 amino acids long. The CDR3 DNA sequence: TGTGCCAGCAGTGTGACAGTGATCAACACCGGGGAGCTGTTTTTT. As protein: CASSVTVINTGELFF.

The CDR3 DNA reads as TGTGCCAGCTTGTACCAGGGGCGAGCCAGTTTGCAGTACTTC. Protein: CASLYQGRASLQYF. The chain employs TRBV2 and TRBJ2-7; possibly TRBD1 for D (6 bases). V was pared by 8 bases and J by 9 bases, with 23 bases between. This CDR3 is 14 amino acids long. Germline values: CDR1 SNHLY, CDR2 FYNNEI.

This chain uses TRBV10-3 with TRBJ1-3; 10 positions agree with TRBD1. The CDR3 covers 16 residues. After removal of 2 bases from V and 2 bases from J, the junction contained 3 bases not matched to a gene. CDR1 and CDR2 from the germline V gene are ENHRY and SYGVKD. CDR3 DNA sequence: TGTGCCATCAGTGAGCCGACAGGGGGCGCTGGAAACACCATATATTTT. Translating gives CAISEPTGGAGNTIYF.

This clone occurred once. The chain recombines TRBV27 with TRBJ1-6; D unresolved. Germline lookup yields CDR1 MNHEY and CDR2 SMNVEV (reference sequence). The CDR3 runs 13 residues. The V end was cut by 7 bases, the J end by 7 bases, with 11 bases between. The chain's CDR3 is CASTRIGNSPLHF. The CDR3 bases are TGTGCCAGCACCCGCATAGGGAATTCACCCCTCCACTTT.

The rearrangement joins TRBV6-1 to TRBJ2-7, with 9 bases identical to TRBD2. Germline V gene lookup returns CDR1 MNHNS and CDR2 SASEGT. The CDR3 has 14 amino acids. Germline trimming cut 4 bases from V and 0 bases from J; bases unmatched to any gene: 1. CDR3 in DNA: TGTGCCAGCAGTGCTAGCGGGAACTCCTACGAGCAGTACTTC. Translation: CASSASGNSYEQYF.

This chain uses TRBV4-3 with TRBJ2-7; 11 bases match TRBD2. Per germline, CDR1 LGHNA and CDR2 YSLEER. V dropped 1 base and J dropped 4; count of bases not matched to a gene: 6. The CDR3 covers 16 residues. The CDR3 region has the DNA TGCGCCAGCAGCCAAGGTAGCGGGGGGGCTGGGTACGAGCAGTACTTC. This codes for CASSQGSGGAGYEQYF.

The CDR3 region has the DNA TGCGCCAGCAGCTCCAGCGGGCAGAGCTCCTACGAGCAGTACTTC. It yields the protein CASSSSGQSSYEQYF. The genes are TRBV5-1 and TRBJ2-7; D might be TRBD2 (6 bases). Germline values: CDR1 SGHRS, CDR2 YFSETQ. Trimming took 3 bases from V and 0 from J, leaving 13 bases between them. The length of the CDR3 is 15 residues.

The chain has TRBV18 and TRBJ2-5; a possible D gene is TRBD2 (5 bases). Per germline, CDR1 KGHSH and CDR2 LQKENI. This CDR3 has 13 amino acids. Trimming removed 7 bases at V and 2 bases at J, with 11 bases between. Here the CDR3 DNA reads TGTGCCAGCTTAAGGACTTTACAAGAGACCCAGTACTTC. It codes for CASLRTLQETQYF.

The J gene is TRBJ1-1, the V gene TRBV2, with no clear D. Trimming took off 2 bases at V and 1 base at J, with 8 bases between the two ends. CDR3 size: 14 residues. Germline loops: CDR1 SNHLY, CDR2 FYNNEI. CDR3 sequence reads: CASSEYDRNTEAFF. The DNA of the CDR3 is TGTGCCAGCAGTGAATATGACCGGAACACTGAAGCTTTCTTT.

The chain joins TRBV4-3 to TRBJ1-2; no definite D call. The germline CDR1 and CDR2 sequences are LGHNA and YSLEER. Trimming cost V 1 base and J 7 bases, with 13 bases left between them. The CDR3 runs 14 residues. CDR3 nucleotide sequence: TGCGCCAGCAGCCAAGGGGAGGGCAACGGTGGCTACACCTTC. This gives the protein CASSQGEGNGGYTF.

The V gene is TRBV27, the J gene TRBJ1-6; D gene ambiguous. V dropped 3 bases and J dropped 5 bases, with 17 bases sitting between them. Germline assignment: CDR1 MNHEY and CDR2 SMNVEV (reference sequence). The CDR3 loop spans 17 amino acids. In DNA, the CDR3 is TGTGCCAGCAGTTTTCGATCTTTGGGAGGAAATAATTCACCCCTCCACTTT. It is translated as CASSFRSLGGNNSPLHF.

The chain is built from TRBV5-1 and TRBJ1-1, with a tentative D call TRBD1 (5 bases). This CDR3 spans 14 amino acids. CDR1 and CDR2 (germline): SGHRS, YFSETQ. V lost 3 bases and J 1 base, leaving 10 bases between the germline ends. CDR3 in DNA: TGCGCCAGCAGCTGGGACGGACCGAACACTGAAGCTTTCTTT. It encodes CASSWDGPNTEAFF. The full variable domain, in which reference TRBV5-1 and TRBJ1-1 provide the parts outside the CDR3, is KAGVTQTPRYLIKTRGQQVTLSCSPISGHRSVSWYQQTPGQGLQFLFEYFSETQRNKGNFPGRFSGRQFSNSRSEMNVSTLELGDSALYLCASSWDGPNTEAFFGQGTRLTVV.

This clone was observed a single time. This chain uses TRBV7-9 with TRBJ1-2, with a possible D match to TRBD1 (5 bases). The ends were cut back, 3 bases at V and 2 bases at J, with 7 bases in the middle. The V gene's germline CDR1 is SEHNR and CDR2 FQNEAQ (reference sequence). The CDR3 runs 13 residues. The CDR3 DNA follows: TGTGCCAGCAGCTTGGGGCCCAACTATGGCTACACCTTC. Encoded protein: CASSLGPNYGYTF.

The CDR3 DNA reads TGCGCCAGCAGCCAAGATACAGGGAACACTGAAGCTTTCTTT. Its translation: CASSQDTGNTEAFF. The rearrangement joins TRBV4-3 to TRBJ1-1, with a possible D match to TRBD1 (5 bases). The CDR3 extends over 14 amino acids. CDR1 LGHNA and CDR2 YSLEER come from the germline V gene. V shed 0 bases and J shed 1 base, with 6 bases lying between them.

The V call is TRBV7-2, the J call TRBJ2-3; 7 bases align to TRBD1. V dropped 0 bases and J dropped 2; count of bases not matched to a gene: 2. Looked up from germline, CDR1 is SGHTA and CDR2 is FQGNSA. The CDR3 sequence is 15 residues long. The CDR3 reads CASSLAGQATDTQYF. In nucleotides, the CDR3 is TGTGCCAGCAGCTTAGCCGGACAGGCCACAGATACGCAGTATTTT.

The gene calls are TRBV4-1 and TRBJ2-2; 9 bases line up with TRBD2. V trimming: 4 bases; J trimming: 5 bases; junction bases outside the gene matches: 11. Germline CDR1 is MGHRA and CDR2 is YSYEKL. The CDR3 spans 17 residues. CDR3 region: CASSLAGGGAVTGELFF. The CDR3, as DNA: TGCGCCAGCAGCCTAGCCGGCGGGGGGGCGGTTACCGGGGAGCTGTTTTTT.

V and J are TRBV5-1 and TRBJ2-7; D is perhaps TRBD1 (5 bases). The ends were cut back, 0 bases at V and 5 bases at J, with 6 bases in the middle. The germline V gene encodes CDR1 SGHRS and CDR2 YFSETQ. This CDR3 spans 12 amino acids. The DNA for the CDR3 is TGCGCCAGCAGCTTGGGACAGAACGAGCAGTACTTC. It is translated as CASSLGQNEQYF.

The chain joins TRBV10-3 to TRBJ2-5, with TRBD2 identical over 7 bases. The V and J ends lost 2 bases and 5 bases, in that order; junction bases with no gene match: 2. Germline V gene data show CDR1 as ENHRY and CDR2 as SYGVKD. This CDR3 spans 13 amino acids. CDR3: CAISEPGGETQYF. CDR3 DNA sequence: TGTGCCATCAGTGAGCCCGGGGGGGAGACCCAGTACTTC.

The genes are TRBV9 and TRBJ2-6; D is ambiguous. This CDR3 region has 17 residues. Germline CDR1 is SGDLS and CDR2 is YYNGEE. The ends were cut back, 2 bases at V and 1 base at J, with 13 bases in the middle. CDR3 in amino acids: CASSVRVFKSGANVLTF. DNA of the CDR3: TGTGCCAGCAGCGTGAGAGTATTTAAATCTGGGGCCAACGTCCTGACTTTC.

The chain links TRBV6-1 to TRBJ2-2; TRBD2 matches at 9 bases. Trimming at V came to 4 bases and at J to 4 bases, leaving 7 bases not matched to a gene. Per germline, CDR1 MNHNS and CDR2 SASEGT. The CDR3 covers 16 residues. Here the CDR3 reads CASSGREGEFTGELFF. DNA for the CDR3: TGTGCCAGCAGTGGGCGGGAGGGGGAGTTCACCGGGGAGCTGTTTTTT.